These T cell receptor beta chains were read from a single sample in a study of cytomegalovirus exposure and HLA in healthy donors. Generated by immunoSEQ multiplex PCR, the TCRdb table keeps only in-frame clones and is missing some. The sample records 150,000 or so clones, around 79% being singletons. The specimen was PBMCs. The receptor set was obtained from a man aged 18 to 35 in good health and CMV-seronegative. The CDR3 runs from the conserved cysteine through the conserved F or W. The D gene is left open where the match is weak. Expanded clones are given a class, and other clones once, few, many or no size at all.

TRBJ1-6 NA TRBV4-1 TRBD1 CASSQEITGEIYNSPLHF TGCGCCAGCAGCCAAGAAATAACAGGGGAGATCTATAATTCACCCCTCCACTTT
TRBJ2-1 NA TRBV5-1 TRBD2 CASLSSGGGAYNEQFF TGCGCCAGCCTCTCTTCTGGCGGGGGGGCCTACAATGAGCAGTTCTTC
TRBJ2-5 NA TRBV25-1 NA CASSVQGGSETQYF TGTGCCAGCAGTGTTCAAGGAGGGTCCGAGACCCAGTACTTC
TRBJ2-2 NA TRBV5-5 TRBD1 CASSPRQGALGELFF TGTGCCAGCAGCCCCCGACAGGGGGCGCTTGGGGAGCTGTTTTTT
TRBJ2-7 few TRBV7-2 NA CASKPGGNEQYF TGTGCCAGCAAACCCGGCGGCAACGAGCAGTACTTC
TRBJ2-3 NA TRBV14 TRBD2 CASSQDTAGLAFTDTQYF TGTGCCAGCAGCCAAGATACGGCGGGACTAGCTTTCACAGATACGCAGTATTTT
TRBJ1-1 NA TRBV5-4 NA CASSSPTGPYTEAFF TGTGCCAGCAGCTCGCCGACAGGACCTTACACTGAAGCTTTCTTT
TRBJ1-1 NA TRBV13 NA CASSLDGNAEAFF TGTGCCAGCAGCTTAGACGGGAACGCTGAAGCTTTCTTT
TRBJ1-2 NA TRBV15 TRBD1 CATSRDPGQGDPRYGYTF TGTGCCACCAGCAGAGACCCGGGACAGGGGGATCCTAGGTATGGCTACACCTTC
TRBJ2-7 NA TRBV30 NA CAWRTAGAPGEQYF TGTGCCTGGAGAACGGCGGGGGCGCCCGGCGAGCAGTACTTC
TRBJ1-2 NA TRBV11-2 TRBD1 CASSQDNTGGLYGYTF TGCGCCAGCAGCCAAGATAACACAGGGGGACTTTATGGCTACACCTTC
TRBJ2-3 few TRBV15 NA CATRSAQGGADTQYF TGTGCCACCCGAAGCGCACAGGGCGGCGCAGATACGCAGTATTTT
TRBJ2-3 few TRBV6-4 NA CASSDSAGSTDTQYF TGTGCCAGCAGTGACTCGGCGGGGAGCACAGATACGCAGTATTTT
TRBJ2-1 NA TRBV5-6 NA CASSLYGGPHNEQFF TGTGCCAGCAGCTTGTACGGGGGGCCCCACAATGAGCAGTTCTTC
TRBJ2-2 NA TRBV10-2 NA CASSQQGAGELFF TGCGCCAGCAGCCAACAGGGTGCCGGGGAGCTGTTTTTT
TRBJ2-7 NA TRBV7-8 NA CASSLGRLSYEQYF TGTGCCAGCAGCTTAGGGAGACTCTCCTACGAGCAGTACTTC
TRBJ1-5 NA TRBV27 NA CASSLFWAGSGNQPQHF TGTGCCAGCAGTTTATTTTGGGCGGGGTCTGGCAATCAGCCCCAGCATTTT
TRBJ1-6 NA TRBV14 NA CASSPRHYNSPLHF TGTGCCAGCAGCCCCAGACACTATAATTCACCCCTCCACTTT
TRBJ2-3 NA TRBV9 NA CASSVDEGARDTQYF TGTGCCAGCAGCGTAGATGAGGGCGCGAGGGATACGCAGTATTTT
TRBJ2-3 NA TRBV9 NA CASSVAFGGLDTQYF TGTGCCAGCAGCGTAGCGTTTGGGGGACTAGATACGCAGTATTTT
TRBJ1-1 NA TRBV27 NA CASSFGAEPLNTEAFF TGTGCCAGCAGTTTTGGGGCGGAACCTCTTAACACTGAAGCTTTCTTT
TRBJ2-3 NA TRBV2 NA CASSPTRDPTDTQYF TGTGCCAGCAGCCCTACGCGGGACCCGACAGATACGCAGTATTTT
TRBJ1-1 NA TRBV28 NA CASSFPRASTEAFF TGTGCCAGCAGTTTCCCCAGGGCGAGCACTGAAGCTTTCTTT
TRBJ2-5 few TRBV30 TRBD2 CAWSVLGREQYF TGTGCCTGGAGTGTACTAGGGAGGGAGCAGTACTTC
TRBJ1-1 NA TRBV27 NA CASSLDSLNTEAFF TGTGCCAGCAGTTTAGACAGTTTGAACACTGAAGCTTTCTTT
TRBJ1-1 NA TRBV28 NA CASSLLLSENTEAFF TGTGCCAGCAGTTTACTTTTGTCAGAGAACACTGAAGCTTTCTTT
TRBJ1-1 few TRBV29-1 TRBD1 CSVAGTGRDTEAFF TGCAGCGTGGCCGGGACAGGGAGGGACACTGAAGCTTTCTTT
TRBJ1-5 NA TRBV15 NA CATSIGAYSNQPQHF TGTGCCACCAGCATAGGGGCCTATAGCAATCAGCCCCAGCATTTT
TRBJ1-5 NA TRBV19 NA CASSNRDNQPQHF TGTGCCAGTAGTAACAGGGACAATCAGCCCCAGCATTTT
TRBJ2-1 NA TRBV5-4 TRBD2 CASSKGTSGVYNEQFF TGTGCCAGCAGCAAAGGGACTAGCGGGGTCTACAATGAGCAGTTCTTC
TRBJ1-5 NA TRBV19 TRBD1 CASSIAIRDRDYSNQPQHF TGTGCCAGTAGTATAGCGATTAGGGACAGGGACTATAGCAATCAGCCCCAGCATTTT
TRBJ2-1 NA TRBV6-1 TRBD2 CASSVAGGPVEQFF TGTGCCAGCAGTGTAGCGGGGGGGCCGGTTGAGCAGTTCTTC
TRBJ1-1 NA TRBV7-3 TRBD1 CASSFDRGTEAFF TGTGCCAGCAGCTTTGACAGGGGAACTGAAGCTTTCTTT
TRBJ2-7 NA TRBV10-3 NA CAISQGFTYEQYF TGTGCCATCAGTCAGGGGTTTACCTACGAGCAGTACTTC
TRBJ2-2 NA TRBV5-4 NA CASSRWGAGELFF TGTGCCAGCAGCAGATGGGGAGCCGGGGAGCTGTTTTTT
TRBJ1-1 NA TRBV28 TRBD1 CAVWDSPGTEAFF TGTGCCGTTTGGGACAGCCCTGGCACTGAAGCTTTCTTT
TRBJ2-7 NA TRBV7-2 TRBD2 CASSYLAGHEQYF TGTGCCAGCAGCTACTTAGCGGGGCACGAGCAGTACTTC
TRBJ2-3 NA TRBV28 TRBD2 CASSPRGGPTDTQYF TGTGCCAGCAGCCCACGGGGGGGCCCCACAGATACGCAGTATTTT
TRBJ2-7 NA TRBV1 NA CTSSQVGPPCSYEQYF TGCACCAGCAGCCAAGTGGGGCCCCCGTGCTCCTACGAGCAGTACTTC
TRBJ1-2 few TRBV6-1 NA CASSEQGIVVSYGYTF TGTGCCAGCAGTGAACAGGGCATAGTTGTAAGCTATGGCTACACCTTC
TRBJ1-2 NA TRBV5-1 NA CASSLGAGALYGYTF TGCGCCAGCAGCTTGGGAGCAGGGGCCCTATATGGCTACACCTTC
TRBJ2-1 NA TRBV29-1 TRBD1 CSVPGGRGYGNEQFF TGCAGCGTCCCCGGAGGCAGGGGGTACGGAAATGAGCAGTTCTTC
TRBJ2-2 NA TRBV2 NA CASRPTGIRTGELFF TGTGCCAGCAGACCGACAGGTATTCGCACCGGGGAGCTGTTTTTT
TRBJ2-6 NA TRBV4-2 NA CASSQYKGSGANGLTF TGTGCCAGCAGCCAATACAAAGGCTCTGGGGCCAACGGCCTGACTTTC
TRBJ1-1 few TRBV2 TRBD1 CASRQGLNTEAFF TGTGCCAGCAGACAGGGGTTGAACACTGAAGCTTTCTTT
TRBJ2-2 NA TRBV27 TRBD2 CASSLSGGNPGELFF TGTGCCAGCAGTTTATCGGGAGGGAACCCCGGGGAGCTGTTTTTT
TRBJ2-1 once TRBV13 TRBD2 CASSLVASGGASYNEQFF TGTGCCAGCAGCTTAGTCGCTAGCGGGGGGGCGTCCTACAATGAGCAGTTCTTC
TRBJ1-2 NA TRBV6-1 NA CASTQGGLEYGYTF TGTGCCAGCACCCAAGGGGGATTGGAGTATGGCTACACCTTC
TRBJ2-5 NA TRBV11-2 TRBD1 CASSSPPGTGGSQETQYF TGTGCCAGCAGCTCCCCGCCCGGGACAGGGGGCTCCCAAGAGACCCAGTACTTC
TRBJ2-5 once TRBV5-6 TRBD1 CASSFGTGRETQYF TGTGCCAGCAGCTTCGGGACAGGGAGAGAGACCCAGTACTTC
TRBJ1-2 NA TRBV4-1 NA CASSQDAGYGYTF TGCGCCAGCAGCCAAGATGCGGGGTATGGCTACACCTTC
TRBJ1-4 once TRBV5-1 NA CASSFLGGEKLFF TGCGCCAGCAGCTTTTTAGGGGGAGAAAAACTGTTTTTT
TRBJ2-7 NA TRBV6-4 NA CASSDSLLSEQYF TGTGCCAGCAGTGACTCCTTACTCTCCGAGCAGTACTTC
TRBJ2-7 NA TRBV30 NA CAWSRQAQNEQYF TGTGCCTGGAGCCGACAGGCCCAGAACGAGCAGTACTTC
TRBJ1-1 once TRBV2 NA CASSSESNTEAFF TGTGCCAGCAGTTCTGAGTCAAACACTGAAGCTTTCTTT
TRBJ2-1 NA TRBV28 NA CASNIHGLYNEQFF TGTGCCAGCAACATCCACGGACTTTACAATGAGCAGTTCTTC
TRBJ1-2 once TRBV18 TRBD1 CASSPTVQGQGLNTF TGTGCCAGCTCACCAACAGTTCAGGGACAGGGCCTGAACACCTTC
TRBJ2-5 NA TRBV2 TRBD1 CASSGQGTVTQYF TGTGCCAGCAGTGGTCAGGGGACAGTGACCCAGTACTTC
TRBJ1-6 NA TRBV7-8 NA CASSLRDSINNSPLHF TGTGCCAGCAGCTTACGGGACTCAATCAACAATTCACCCCTCCACTTT